The 31 T cell receptor beta chains presented below share a single source sample, sequenced in a study of T cells of healthy individuals. MiXCR, run by TCRdb on the 5' RACE reads, gives a single entry per CDR3 protein. The sample records 50,000 to 55,000 distinct CDR3 sequences, under 15% being singletons. These receptors all stem from a human donor in good health.

CDR3 DNA: TGTGCCAGCAGCCCCCCAGGTGGCCTTAGATCCTACAATGAGCAGTTCTTC. Its translation is CASSPPGGLRSYNEQFF. The V call is TRBV7-2, the J call TRBJ2-1, with D unresolved. With 5 bases removed from V and 1 base from J, the gap between germline ends came to 18 bases. CDR1 is SGHTA, CDR2 FQGNSA, per germline. The CDR3 is made up of 17 amino acids.

Points on this clonotype: This is likely a read error, given that the CDR3 carries no conserved phenylalanine or tryptophan at its end. V and J are TRBV20-1 and TRBJ1-1; D gene unclear. The CDR3 is 12 amino acids. Deletions cut 5 bases from V and 1 base from J, with 8 bases between. Germline-derived CDR1 and CDR2 are DFQATT and SNEGSKA (reference sequence). CDR3 sequence reads: CSARHTNTEAFS. The DNA for the CDR3 is TGCAGTGCTCGTCACACGAACACTGAAGCTTTCTCT.

Ten or more counts support this clonotype. This chain links TRBV7-8 with TRBJ2-5; D perhaps matches TRBD1 (6 bases). This CDR3 is 15 amino acids long. Trimming left V 2 bases short and J 5 bases short, with 15 bases between. From germline, CDR1 is SGHVS and CDR2 FQNEAQ. CDR3: CASSLKSSRGETQYF. CDR3 bases: TGTGCCAGCAGCTTAAAGTCTTCCAGGGGCGAGACCCAGTACTTC.

This clonotype was observed many times. V usage is TRBV2 and J usage is TRBJ1-5; D not certain. Germline CDR1 is SNHLY and CDR2 is FYNNEI. V lost 2 bases and J 4 bases, leaving 12 bases between the germline ends. This CDR3 has 15 residues. DNA for the CDR3: TGTGCCAGCAGTGAAACGGTCTTTAAGAATCAGCCCCAGCATTTT. This sequence encodes CASSETVFKNQPQHF.

This chain connects TRBV5-6 to TRBJ1-5; TRBD1 matches 8 bases. V trimming: 4 bases; J trimming: 7 bases; junction bases outside the gene matches: 7. Germline V CDR1 and CDR2: SGHDT, YYEEEE. CDR3 length: 14 residues. CDR3 amino acids: CASSPGRDRQPQHF. The DNA for the CDR3 is TGTGCCAGCAGCCCGGGGCGGGACAGGCAGCCCCAGCATTTT.

Many counts were recorded for this clonotype. The V call is TRBV11-2, the J call TRBJ2-1, with D tentatively TRBD1 (8 bases). This CDR3 region has 16 residues. V was shortened by 5 bases and J by 4 bases, with 18 bases between the two germline ends. The germline V gene encodes CDR1 SGHAT and CDR2 FQNNGV. DNA for the CDR3: TGTGCCAGCAGCAAGAGGGGGGGGACAGGTTACAATGAGCAGTTCTTC. This codes for CASSKRGGTGYNEQFF.

This clonotype was seen at least ten times. V is TRBV20-1 and J is TRBJ2-7; 11 bases are a match to TRBD2. The CDR3 sequence is 15 residues long. V shed 5 bases, J shed 2 bases, and the junction held 8 bases outside the gene matches. Per the germline V gene, CDR1 is DFQATT and CDR2 is SNEGSKA (reference sequence). CDR3 residues: CSAPPRGLAAYEQYF. CDR3 sequence (DNA): TGCAGTGCTCCGCCCCGGGGACTAGCGGCCTACGAGCAGTACTTC.

This clonotype showed up just a few times. The chain employs TRBV20-1 and TRBJ1-1; TRBD1 aligns across 7 bases. The junction had 8 bases not matched to a gene; V was cut back by 6 bases and J by 1 base. Germline-derived CDR1 and CDR2 are DFQATT and SNEGSKA (reference sequence). This CDR3 has 14 residues. Here the CDR3 DNA reads TGCAGTGCCCCTTCGGGGACAGCGAACACTGAAGCTTTCTTT. Its protein product is CSAPSGTANTEAFF.

The chain has TRBV28 and TRBJ2-7; 7 bases align to TRBD1. Germline V gives CDR1 MDHEN, CDR2 SYDVKM. Trimming cost V 6 bases and J 0 bases; bases outside gene matches: 8. The CDR3 extends over 15 amino acids. The CDR3 DNA reads as TGTGCCAGCAGCCTCACCGGACAGGCCTCCTACGAGCAGTACTTC. This codes for CASSLTGQASYEQYF.

The chain carries TRBV6-1 and TRBJ1-2; TRBD1 matches at 9 bases. The CDR3 covers 16 residues. In germline, CDR1 is MNHNS, CDR2 SASEGT. V was clipped by 4 bases and J by 4 bases; unmatched bases: 10. CDR3 coding DNA: TGTGCCAGCAGTGCGGACAGGGGACGGACGTTCTATGGCTACACCTTC. It encodes CASSADRGRTFYGYTF.

This clonotype was detected ten times or more. The chain couples TRBV9 to TRBJ2-7; 8 bases are shared with TRBD1. The CDR3 runs to 15 residues. Unmatched junction bases numbered 5, after V lost 0 bases and J lost 3 bases. CDR1 and CDR2 (germline): SGDLS, YYNGEE. CDR3 nucleotides: TGTGCCAGCAGCGTAGCAGGCAGGGGGCACTACGAGCAGTACTTC. Translated: CASSVAGRGHYEQYF.

This clonotype turned up a few times. The chain links TRBV9 to TRBJ1-6; D remains unclear. Germline-derived CDR1 and CDR2 are SGDLS and YYNGEE. This CDR3 has 14 residues. V was shortened by 0 bases and J by 6 bases, with 7 bases between the two germline ends. The CDR3 nucleotides read TGTGCCAGCAGCGTAGCGCCGCTTAATTCACCCCTCCACTTT. This encodes CASSVAPLNSPLHF.

The genes are TRBV10-3 and TRBJ2-3; TRBD1 aligns across 8 bases. After removal of 9 bases from V and 2 bases from J, the junction contained 4 bases not matched to a gene. In germline, CDR1 is ENHRY, CDR2 SYGVKD. This CDR3 spans 13 amino acids. The CDR3 region has the DNA TGTGCCATTGGGACAGGAATCACAGATACGCAGTATTTT. This sequence encodes CAIGTGITDTQYF.

This clonotype was seen at least ten times. V is TRBV6-1 and J is TRBJ2-3; 8 bases map to TRBD2. The germline CDR1 and CDR2 sequences are MNHNS and SASEGT. V was pared by 8 bases and J by 1 base, with 5 bases of the junction left unmatched. This CDR3 spans 14 amino acids. CDR3 protein: CASSGAGGTDTQYF. CDR3 coding DNA: TGTGCCAGCTCCGGAGCGGGGGGCACAGATACGCAGTATTTT.

This clonotype was recorded at least ten times. The chain couples TRBV7-9 to TRBJ1-2, with a possible D match to TRBD1 (5 bases). CDR3 length: 15 amino acids. The germline V gene encodes CDR1 SEHNR and CDR2 FQNEAQ (reference sequence). V was pared by 0 bases and J by 0 bases, with 8 bases between. CDR3 amino acids: CASSLAGGTNYGYTF. The CDR3 coding sequence is TGTGCCAGCAGCTTAGCCGGGGGGACTAACTATGGCTACACCTTC. Variable domain in full (rest from reference TRBV7-9 and TRBJ1-2): DTGVSQNPRHKITKRGQNVTFRCDPISEHNRLYWYRQTLGQGPEFLTYFQNEAQLEKSRLLSDRFSAERPKGSFSTLEIQRTEQGDSAMYLCASSLAGGTNYGYTFGSGTRLTVV.

This chain uses TRBV6-6 with TRBJ2-7, with 8 positions matching TRBD1. Germline loops: CDR1 MNHNY, CDR2 SVGAGI (reference sequence). The CDR3 loop spans 13 amino acids. The V segment lost 5 bases and the J segment 6 bases; nucleotides outside the gene matches: 6. Here the CDR3 reads CASSAHDRGEQYF. The CDR3 region has the DNA TGTGCCAGCAGTGCCCATGACAGGGGCGAGCAGTACTTC.

This clonotype was detected many times. The chain has TRBV29-1 and TRBJ2-7, with 8 bases lining up with TRBD1. The CDR3 consists of 13 residues. The junction had 5 bases not matched to a gene; V was cut back by 7 bases and J by 0 bases. In germline, CDR1 is SQVTM, CDR2 ANQGSEA. CDR3 sequence: CSARTGNSYEQYF. The CDR3 DNA is TGCAGCGCCCGGACAGGGAACTCCTACGAGCAGTACTTC.

The chain carries TRBV3-1 and TRBJ1-4; the match to TRBD1 covers 7 bases. The germline CDR1 and CDR2 sequences are LGHDT and YNNKEL (reference sequence). The CDR3 has 16 residues. V shed 3 bases and J 4 bases; nucleotides not matched to a gene: 8. CDR3 in amino acids: CASSQGRGTVNEKLFF. The CDR3 DNA follows: TGTGCCAGCAGCCAGGGTCGAGGGACAGTTAATGAAAAACTGTTTTTT. The full variable domain, completed using reference TRBV3-1 and TRBJ1-4, is DTAVSQTPKYLVTQMGNDKSIKCEQNLGHDTMYWYKQDSKKFLKIMFSYNNKELIINETVPNRFSPKSPDKAHLNLHINSLELGDSAVYFCASSQGRGTVNEKLFFGSGTQLSVL.

This clonotype has ten or more counts. The CDR3 protein is CASSAGTGVDNQPQHF. The CDR3 nucleotides read TGTGCCAGCAGTGCCGGGACAGGGGTGGACAATCAGCCCCAGCATTTT. V gene TRBV6-1 combines with J gene TRBJ1-5, with TRBD1 matching over 10 bases. This CDR3 contains 16 residues. J lost 3 bases, V lost 4 bases, and 6 bases had no gene match. From germline, CDR1 is MNHNS and CDR2 SASEGT.

This chain connects TRBV7-2 to TRBJ2-5, with 7 bases lining up with TRBD2. The CDR3 has 14 residues. The V and J ends lost 5 bases and 1 base, in that order; junction bases with no gene match: 4. Looked up from germline, CDR1 is SGHTA and CDR2 is FQGNSA. The CDR3 DNA reads as TGTGCCAGCAGCCAGCTAGCGGCCCAAGAGACCCAGTACTTC. Its protein product is CASSQLAAQETQYF.

This clonotype was counted ten times or more. The V call is TRBV7-2, the J call TRBJ1-4, with D perhaps TRBD1 (6 bases). V was clipped by 5 bases and J by 7 bases, with 17 bases between them. CDR1 is SGHTA, CDR2 FQGNSA, per germline. The CDR3 loop spans 15 amino acids. CDR3 sequence: CASSRRQVSGEKLFF. The CDR3 DNA follows: TGTGCCAGCAGCCGTCGACAGGTTAGCGGTGAAAAACTGTTTTTT. The variable domain in full, with the rest retrieved from reference TRBV7-2 and TRBJ1-4, is GAGVSQSPSNKVTEKGKDVELRCDPISGHTALYWYRQSLGQGLEFLIYFQGNSAPDKSGLPSDRFSAERTGGSVSTLTIQRTQQEDSAVYLCASSRRQVSGEKLFFGSGTQLSVL.

This clonotype was counted between two and nine times. The J gene is TRBJ2-6, the V gene TRBV24-1, with TRBD1 matching over 7 bases. The trim removed 4 bases at V and 2 bases at J, leaving 13 bases unmatched. This CDR3 contains 19 residues. CDR1 is KGHDR and CDR2 is SFDVKD in the germline V gene. The CDR3 DNA reads TGTGCCACCAGTGACGTGGACAGGAGCCTTATCCCTGGGGCCAACGTCCTGACTTTC. It is translated as CATSDVDRSLIPGANVLTF.

The table lists this clonotype with many counts. V gene TRBV19 combines with J gene TRBJ1-5; TRBD1 agrees at 7 bases. Trimming removed 5 bases from V and 1 base from J; junction bases left unmatched: 8. CDR3 length: 16 residues. Per the germline V gene, CDR1 is LNHDA and CDR2 is SQIVND (reference sequence). In DNA form, the CDR3 reads TGTGCCAGTAGTCCCCGACAGGGATCCAGCAATCAGCCCCAGCATTTT. Its protein is CASSPRQGSSNQPQHF.

CDR3 nucleotides: TGTGCCAGCAGCTTAGACTCAAGGACAGGGGCTGCTTTCTTT. This codes for CASSLDSRTGAAFF. The chain has TRBV7-8 and TRBJ1-1; 9 nucleotides match TRBD1. The CDR3 runs to 14 residues. V dropped 1 base and J dropped 11; count of bases not matched to a gene: 8. Germline loops: CDR1 SGHVS, CDR2 FQNEAQ.

Ten or more counts support this clonotype. The genes are TRBV2 and TRBJ1-5; 9 nucleotides agree with TRBD1. The V gene's germline CDR1 is SNHLY and CDR2 FYNNEI. The ends lost 5 bases at V and 3 bases at J; junction bases unmatched: 5. This CDR3 comprises 15 residues. CDR3 residues: CASSRGQGPNQPQHF. DNA for the CDR3: TGTGCCAGCAGTCGGGGACAGGGCCCCAATCAGCCCCAGCATTTT. The full variable domain, its missing parts supplied by reference TRBV2 and TRBJ1-5, is EPEVTQTPSHQVTQMGQEVILRCVPISNHLYFYWYRQILGQKVEFLVSFYNNEISEKSEIFDDQFSVERPDGSNFTLKIRSTKLEDSAMYFCASSRGQGPNQPQHFGDGTRLSIL.

This clonotype was counted many times. CDR3 bases: TGCGCCAGCAGTTTCGACAGGACCTATGGCTACACCTTC. Protein sequence: CASSFDRTYGYTF. The chain carries TRBV10-2 and TRBJ1-2; a possible D gene is TRBD1 (6 bases). CDR3 length: 13 amino acids. Between the trimmed V and J ends, which lost 5 bases and 4 bases, there was a span of 11 bases. Germline V gene lookup returns CDR1 WSHSY and CDR2 SAAADI.

The gene calls are TRBV5-1 and TRBJ1-1; D ambiguous. CDR1 and CDR2 from the germline V gene are SGHRS and YFSETQ. Trimming cost V 0 bases and J 3 bases, with 9 bases left between them. The CDR3 is made up of 14 amino acids. CDR3 sequence reads: CASSLVRGYTEAFF. The DNA of the CDR3 is TGCGCCAGCAGCTTGGTCCGGGGATACACTGAAGCTTTCTTT.

This clonotype was found a few times. The chain couples TRBV7-2 to TRBJ1-3; TRBD1 aligns across 12 bases. Germline-derived CDR1 and CDR2 are SGHTA and FQGNSA. Trimming took 6 bases from V and 3 from J; bases not matched to a gene: 3. CDR3 length: 15 residues. CDR3 region: CASRGTGGHGNTIYF. The CDR3 region has the DNA TGTGCCAGCAGGGGGACAGGGGGCCATGGAAACACCATATATTTT.

This clonotype was seen a handful of times. The V call is TRBV2, the J call TRBJ2-7; D may be TRBD2 (5 bases). CDR1 SNHLY and CDR2 FYNNEI come from the germline V gene. The CDR3 runs to 13 residues. V was clipped by 8 bases and J by 5 bases, with 16 bases between them. CDR3 DNA: TGTGCCAGCGCGGGTGGTGGGTTTGACGAGCAGTACTTC. It translates to CASAGGGFDEQYF.

Ten or more counts support this clonotype. V gene TRBV10-3 combines with J gene TRBJ2-7, with D unresolved. Looked up from germline, CDR1 is ENHRY and CDR2 is SYGVKD. CDR3 size: 14 residues. CDR3 in DNA: TGTGCGACCGGTCCCGGAGCCTCCTCCTACGAGCAGTACTTC. It translates to CATGPGASSYEQYF.

This clonotype has a count of ten or more. The chain has TRBV19 and TRBJ1-5; D is undetermined. V dropped 5 bases and J dropped 1 base, with 12 bases sitting between them. Germline-derived CDR1 and CDR2 are LNHDA and SQIVND (reference sequence). The CDR3 extends over 15 amino acids. The CDR3 reads CASSPEGQSNQPQHF. In DNA form, the CDR3 reads TGTGCCAGTAGTCCCGAGGGTCAGAGCAATCAGCCCCAGCATTTT.